The 23 T cell receptor beta chains given below trace back to one sample, sequenced in a study of cytomegalovirus exposure and HLA in healthy donors. The PCR had 60 Vbeta and 13 Jbeta primers. Measured with immunoSEQ multiplex PCR; TCRdb has only the in-frame clones, and not every one. Here the sample spans about 200,000 clones, 80% to 85% being singletons. Sequences were obtained from PBMCs. The receptors were gathered from a woman between 40 and 55 years old in good health and CMV-seronegative.

This clone occurred once. The DNA for the CDR3 is TGTGCCAGTAGTGCGAGACAGAAGAACACTGAAGCTTTCTTT. This translates into CASSARQKNTEAFF. The chain employs TRBV19 and TRBJ1-1; D may be TRBD1 (5 bases). This CDR3 is built from 14 residues. The V gene's germline CDR1 is LNHDA and CDR2 SQIVND (reference sequence). V dropped 5 bases and J dropped 1 base, with 11 bases sitting between them.

This clone was counted only a few times. J is TRBJ1-5 and V is TRBV18; no clear D gene. This CDR3 is 13 amino acids long. Looked up from germline, CDR1 is KGHSH and CDR2 is LQKENI. Trimming took off 4 bases at V and 12 bases at J, with 16 bases between the two ends. CDR3 residues: CASSRGLVSGQHF. The CDR3, as DNA: TGTGCCAGCTCACGAGGGTTGGTTTCAGGCCAGCATTTT.

The chain couples TRBV27 to TRBJ1-2, with TRBD1 identical over 8 bases. Germline V gene sequence: CDR1 MNHEY, CDR2 SMNVEV (reference sequence). The V segment lost 3 bases and the J segment 2 bases; nucleotides outside the gene matches: 5. CDR3 length equals 15 residues. The CDR3 loop is CASSFRTGMNYGYTF. CDR3 bases: TGTGCCAGCAGTTTTCGGACAGGGATGAACTATGGCTACACCTTC.

The rearrangement joins TRBV30 to TRBJ2-1, with TRBD2 identical over 11 bases. Germline V gene sequence: CDR1 GTSNPN, CDR2 SVGIG (reference sequence). The CDR3 length is 16 residues. V trimming: 4 bases; J trimming: 8 bases; junction bases outside the gene matches: 13. The CDR3 region is CAWTKSASGRLDEQFF. DNA for the CDR3: TGTGCCTGGACCAAATCGGCTAGCGGGAGGTTAGATGAGCAGTTCTTC.

The V gene is TRBV19, the J gene TRBJ2-7; 11 bases line up with TRBD2. This CDR3 region has 14 residues. The ends lost 3 bases at V and 4 bases at J; junction bases unmatched: 2. Germline CDR1 and CDR2: LNHDA and SQIVND (reference sequence). CDR3 amino acids: CASSIVAGGYEQYF. The DNA of the CDR3 is TGTGCCAGTAGTATCGTAGCGGGAGGGTACGAGCAGTACTTC.

This chain connects TRBV7-3 to TRBJ2-2; D is perhaps TRBD1 (5 bases). This CDR3 is 17 amino acids long. CDR1 is SGHTA and CDR2 is FQGTGA in the germline V gene. V was cut by 5 bases and J by 2 bases, with 18 bases left in between. CDR3 in amino acids: CASSAPLGQSNTGELFF. The DNA of the CDR3 is TGTGCCAGCAGCGCCCCCCTAGGACAATCTAACACCGGGGAGCTGTTTTTT.

The chain uses TRBV7-7 and TRBJ2-7; 9 bases fit TRBD1. Germline assignment: CDR1 SSHAT and CDR2 FNYEAQ (reference sequence). The length of the CDR3 is 14 residues. The V and J ends lost 5 bases and 2 bases, in that order; junction bases with no gene match: 4. Here the CDR3 reads CASSTGQGAYEQYF. Written as DNA, the CDR3 is TGTGCCAGCAGCACGGGACAGGGCGCCTACGAGCAGTACTTC.

The rearrangement links TRBV7-9 to TRBJ2-1; 12 nucleotides line up with TRBD2. There are 15 residues in the CDR3. Germline loops: CDR1 SEHNR, CDR2 FQNEAQ (reference sequence). V was clipped by 5 bases and J by 4 bases; unmatched bases: 3. The CDR3 protein is CASSPTSGRYNEQFF. The DNA for the CDR3 is TGTGCCAGCAGCCCGACTAGCGGGAGATACAATGAGCAGTTCTTC.

V is TRBV28 and J is TRBJ2-2; a possible D gene is TRBD2 (6 bases). The germline V gene has CDR1 MDHEN and CDR2 SYDVKM. CDR3 length: 15 residues. With 6 bases removed from V and 1 base from J, the gap between germline ends came to 12 bases. The CDR3, as DNA: TGTGCCAGCAGCCTCGGGACTCGGAACACCGGGGAGCTGTTTTTT. Its translation is CASSLGTRNTGELFF.

CDR3 in DNA: TGTGCCAGTGGACCTAGCTTGTTCACAAACAATGAGCAGTTCTTC. It translates to CASGPSLFTNNEQFF. The V gene is TRBV6-5, the J gene TRBJ2-1, with a possible D match to TRBD2 (5 bases). Deletions cut 9 bases from V and 5 bases from J, with 20 bases between. This CDR3 comprises 15 residues. CDR1 and CDR2 (germline): MNHEY, SVGAGI.

This clone occurred once. The genes are TRBV5-1 and TRBJ2-7; D is unclear. V lost 0 bases and J 6 bases, leaving 19 bases between the germline ends. There are 16 residues in the CDR3. CDR1 SGHRS and CDR2 YFSETQ come from the germline V gene. CDR3 DNA sequence: TGCGCCAGCAGCTTGGCCTATCCGGGTTGGCGTGGCGAGCAGTACTTC. Protein: CASSLAYPGWRGEQYF.

The genes are TRBV4-2 and TRBJ2-7; TRBD2 matches 9 bases. Germline V CDR1 and CDR2: LGHNA, YNFKEQ. The CDR3 is made up of 19 amino acids. Germline trimming cut 3 bases from V and 2 bases from J; bases unmatched to any gene: 17. This CDR3 reads CASSHADSGASGAPYEQYF. CDR3 in DNA: TGTGCCAGCAGCCATGCCGACTCGGGGGCTAGCGGGGCCCCCTACGAGCAGTACTTC.

The chain joins TRBV6-5 to TRBJ1-1, with 9 bases fitting TRBD1. This CDR3 comprises 16 residues. V was pared by 4 bases and J by 7 bases, with 13 bases of the junction left unmatched. Germline V gene sequence: CDR1 MNHEY, CDR2 SVGAGI. This chain's CDR3 is CASSSHQRGTGSEAFF. CDR3 DNA: TGTGCCAGCAGTTCTCACCAACGCGGGACAGGGAGTGAAGCTTTCTTT.

The chain is built from TRBV7-8 and TRBJ1-5; 8 positions agree with TRBD1. With 0 bases clipped from V and 4 bases from J, the junction kept 5 bases outside the gene matches. The CDR3 extends over 16 amino acids. Germline CDR1 is SGHVS and CDR2 is FQNEAQ. This chain's CDR3 is CASSLARDRLNQPQHF. DNA of the CDR3: TGTGCCAGCAGCTTAGCGCGGGACAGGTTAAATCAGCCCCAGCATTTT.

J is TRBJ2-1 and V is TRBV20-1; 8 bases match TRBD2. From germline, CDR1 is DFQATT and CDR2 SNEGSKA (reference sequence). Unmatched junction bases numbered 4, after V lost 0 bases and J lost 15 bases. The CDR3 loop spans 11 amino acids. CDR3 sequence: CSARDGLATFF. In nucleotides, the CDR3 is TGCAGTGCTAGAGATGGACTAGCTACGTTCTTC.

The V and J genes are TRBV18 and TRBJ2-1; D call uncertain. Germline V gene lookup returns CDR1 KGHSH and CDR2 LQKENI. This CDR3 spans 13 amino acids. Trimming took 0 bases from V and 3 from J, leaving 3 bases between them. The CDR3 region is CASSPPNYNEQFF. The CDR3 DNA follows: TGTGCCAGCTCACCACCCAACTACAATGAGCAGTTCTTC. Filled out from reference TRBV18 and TRBJ2-1, the complete variable domain reads NAGVMQNPRHLVRRRGQEARLRCSPMKGHSHVYWYRQLPEEGLKFMVYLQKENIIDESGMPKERFSAEFPKEGPSILRIQQVVRGDSAAYFCASSPPNYNEQFFGPGTRLTVL.

V gene TRBV7-2 combines with J gene TRBJ2-7, with 12 bases lining up with TRBD2. Per germline, CDR1 SGHTA and CDR2 FQGNSA. CDR3 size: 15 residues. The V segment lost 3 bases and the J segment 1 base; nucleotides outside the gene matches: 1. This CDR3 is CASSFLAGGSYEQYF. As DNA, the CDR3 is TGTGCCAGCAGCTTCCTAGCGGGAGGGTCCTACGAGCAGTACTTC.

In its sample, this clone was seen once. The chain uses TRBV7-9 and TRBJ1-2; perhaps TRBD1 as D (5 bases). The CDR3 is 13 amino acids. Trimming took off 5 bases at V and 8 bases at J, with 15 bases between the two ends. Germline CDR1 is SEHNR and CDR2 is FQNEAQ (reference sequence). As DNA, the CDR3 is TGTGCCAGCAGCCGGACACCCGTGAAGGGCTACACCTTC. This translates into CASSRTPVKGYTF.

As for this clone: At one of its ends the junction is not consistent with the germline gene, which may arise from a read error. The genes are TRBV7-9 and TRBJ1-4, with a weak D call TRBD1 (6 bases). This CDR3 has 14 residues. Germline lookup yields CDR1 SEHNR and CDR2 FQNEAQ (reference sequence). CDR3 sequence reads: CASSPQGTNEELFF. In DNA, the CDR3 is TGTGCCAGCAGCCCTCAGGGGACTAATGAAGAACTGTTTTTT.

V is TRBV27 and J is TRBJ2-3; TRBD2 aligns across 7 bases. CDR1 is MNHEY and CDR2 is SMNVEV in the germline V gene (reference sequence). The ends lost 0 bases at V and 5 bases at J; junction bases unmatched: 5. The CDR3 has 15 amino acids. CDR3 region: CASSLSRASGDTQYF. CDR3 DNA sequence: TGTGCCAGCAGTTTATCGAGGGCTAGCGGAGATACGCAGTATTTT.

V is TRBV7-6 and J is TRBJ2-1; TRBD1 agrees at 8 bases. CDR1 SGHVS and CDR2 FNYEAQ come from the germline V gene. The V segment lost 5 bases and the J segment 9 bases; nucleotides outside the gene matches: 6. The CDR3 sequence is 13 residues long. The CDR3: CASSPRGQGEQFF. The CDR3 region has the DNA TGTGCCAGCAGCCCCAGGGGGCAGGGTGAGCAGTTCTTC.

The chain joins TRBV27 to TRBJ2-5; tentative D call: TRBD1 (5 bases). Germline values: CDR1 MNHEY, CDR2 SMNVEV (reference sequence). Trimming took 0 bases from V and 8 from J, leaving 13 bases between them. The length of the CDR3 is 14 residues. The CDR3 region has the DNA TGTGCCAGCAGTTTATCTCTCGATTGGGGCACCCAGTACTTC. Encoded protein: CASSLSLDWGTQYF.

The chain is built from TRBV18 and TRBJ2-7, with TRBD2 matching 10 bases. Per the germline V gene, CDR1 is KGHSH and CDR2 is LQKENI. The CDR3 runs 16 residues. Losses at the gene ends were 0 bases for V and 3 bases for J; bases not matched to a gene: 5. CDR3 sequence reads: CASSPPPSSGSYEQYF. For the CDR3, the DNA is TGTGCCAGCTCACCACCGCCTTCTAGCGGGAGCTACGAGCAGTACTTC.